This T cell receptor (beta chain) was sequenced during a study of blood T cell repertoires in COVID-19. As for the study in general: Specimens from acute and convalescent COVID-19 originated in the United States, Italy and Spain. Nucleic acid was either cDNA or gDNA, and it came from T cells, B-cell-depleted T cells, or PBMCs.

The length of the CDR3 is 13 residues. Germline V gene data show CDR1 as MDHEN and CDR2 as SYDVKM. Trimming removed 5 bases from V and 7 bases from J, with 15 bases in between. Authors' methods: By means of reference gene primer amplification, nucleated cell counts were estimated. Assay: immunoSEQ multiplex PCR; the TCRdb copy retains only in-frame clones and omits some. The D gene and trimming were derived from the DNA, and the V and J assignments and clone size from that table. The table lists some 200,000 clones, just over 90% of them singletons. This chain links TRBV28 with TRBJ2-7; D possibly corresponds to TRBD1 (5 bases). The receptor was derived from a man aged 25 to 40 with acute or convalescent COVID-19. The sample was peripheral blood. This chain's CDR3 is CASSRPQGWEQYF. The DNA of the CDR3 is TGTGCCAGCAGTCGGCCGCAGGGTTGGGAGCAGTACTTC.